Presented here are 29 T cell receptor beta chains from one specimen sequenced in a study of CD8 T cells in ankylosing spondylitis. Study observations and caveats: In ankylosing spondylitis blood, a motif of several highly homologous TCR beta variants appeared characteristic.

These receptors' antigens are unknown. TCRdb processed the 5' RACE reads anew with MiXCR; each CDR3 protein has one entry. The sample records about 90,000 distinct CDR3 sequences, about 9% being singletons. The sample consisted of blood, either unsorted or a sorted T cell fraction (not recorded which). These receptors were taken from a male donor with ankylosing spondylitis.

In its sample, this clonotype was seen a few times. This rearrangement joins TRBV20-1 to TRBJ2-1; TRBD2 agrees at 8 bases. The germline V gene has CDR1 DFQATT and CDR2 SNEGSKA (reference sequence). V shed 7 bases and J 6 bases; nucleotides not matched to a gene: 8. The CDR3 spans 13 residues. CDR3 loop: CSVTGTRVNEQFF. In DNA form, the CDR3 reads TGCAGTGTCACCGGGACTAGAGTCAATGAGCAGTTCTTC.

The chain combines TRBV7-9 with TRBJ1-3, with D uncertain. Between the trimmed V and J ends, which lost 5 bases and 0 bases, there was a span of 14 bases. The CDR3 consists of 16 residues. Germline assignment: CDR1 SEHNR and CDR2 FQNEAQ (reference sequence). CDR3 sequence reads: CASSLKGVYSGNTIYF. The DNA for the CDR3 is TGTGCCAGCAGCCTTAAGGGAGTCTACTCTGGAAACACCATATATTTT.

This clonotype showed up just a few times. This chain uses TRBV11-2 with TRBJ2-1; perhaps TRBD2 as D (6 bases). In germline, CDR1 is SGHAT, CDR2 FQNNGV. The V and J ends lost 0 bases and 9 bases respectively, with 12 bases between them. The CDR3 has 14 amino acids. CDR3 region: CASSLDGGISEQFF. The CDR3 bases are TGTGCCAGCAGCTTAGATGGCGGGATTAGTGAGCAGTTCTTC. Full variable domain (rest looked up from reference TRBV11-2 and TRBJ2-1): EAGVAQSPRYKIIEKRQSVAFWCNPISGHATLYWYQQILGQGPKLLIQFQNNGVVDDSQLPKDRFSAERLKGVDSTLKIQPAKLEDSAVYLCASSLDGGISEQFFGPGTRLTVL.

This chain uses TRBV11-2 with TRBJ2-1, with D perhaps assigned TRBD1 or TRBD2 (6 bases each). Trimming pared 7 bases from V and 4 bases from J, leaving 14 bases between. This CDR3 has 14 residues. Germline V gives CDR1 SGHAT, CDR2 FQNNGV. CDR3: CASTPGGGYNEQFF. CDR3 DNA: TGTGCCAGCACCCCTGGAGGGGGGTACAATGAGCAGTTCTTC.

This clonotype has at least ten counts. This chain's CDR3 is CSALGGESNQPQHF. The CDR3 region has the DNA TGCAGTGCATTAGGCGGGGAGAGCAATCAGCCCCAGCATTTT. The chain joins TRBV20-1 to TRBJ1-5; D remains ambiguous. V was shortened by 6 bases and J by 1 base, with 13 bases between the two germline ends. The CDR3 is made up of 14 amino acids. The germline V gene encodes CDR1 DFQATT and CDR2 SNEGSKA (reference sequence).

The chain links TRBV3-1 to TRBJ2-1, with D perhaps TRBD1 (5 bases). The CDR3 contains 14 residues. V was cut by 1 base and J by 8 bases, with 12 bases left in between. CDR1 is LGHDT, CDR2 YNNKEL, per germline (reference sequence). CDR3 coding DNA: TGTGCCAGCAGCCAAGGTAACTCAGGGCATGAGCAGTTCTTC. The encoded protein is CASSQGNSGHEQFF.

About this clonotype: A much larger clonotype is one base distant, so this may be a read error. The chain uses TRBV12-3 or TRBV12-4 and TRBJ2-3; D is undetermined. There are 14 residues in the CDR3. The CDR3 DNA reads TGTGCCCGCAGTTCTCGAGGTAGCACAGATACGCAGTATTTT. It is translated as CARSSRGSTDTQYF.

This clonotype was recorded many times. This chain joins TRBV6-1 and TRBJ1-2; D not resolved. V was cut by 7 bases and J by 8 bases, with 11 bases left in between. The CDR3 sequence is 11 residues long. Per germline, CDR1 MNHNS and CDR2 SASEGT. In nucleotides, the CDR3 is TGTGCCAGCAACGAGGGAGGAGGCTACACCTTC. This encodes CASNEGGGYTF.

This clonotype was recorded a few times. The chain uses TRBV4-1 and TRBJ2-7; 8 bases map to TRBD2. This CDR3 spans 16 amino acids. Germline V lookup: CDR1 MGHRA, CDR2 YSYEKL. J gave up 2 bases and V 2 bases, and 8 bases lay outside the gene matches. In DNA, the CDR3 is TGCGCCAGCAGCCAACCTCTAGCGGGCAACGCCTACGAGCAGTACTTC. It yields the protein CASSQPLAGNAYEQYF.

The chain joins TRBV5-5 to TRBJ1-6; no clear D gene. The CDR3 contains 15 residues. Germline CDR1 and CDR2: SGHKS and YYEKEE (reference sequence). Trimming left V 0 bases short and J 10 bases short, with 14 bases between. The CDR3 DNA sequence: TGTGCCAGCAGCTTGGGAGACTCCGGTCGCTCACCCCTCCACTTT. Amino acid sequence: CASSLGDSGRSPLHF.

In its sample, this clonotype was seen many times. The gene calls are TRBV4-1 and TRBJ1-1; tentatively, D is TRBD1 (6 bases). V lost 6 bases to trimming and J lost 4 bases, with 12 bases between them. Germline lookup yields CDR1 MGHRA and CDR2 YSYEKL. The CDR3 totals 13 residues. This CDR3 reads CASRAQGTTEAFF. CDR3 DNA: TGCGCCAGCAGAGCACAGGGAACCACTGAAGCTTTCTTT.

The rearrangement uses TRBV12-3 or TRBV12-4 and TRBJ1-5, with a possible D match to TRBD1 (5 bases). The V end was cut by 4 bases, the J end by 0 bases, with 16 bases between. The CDR3 covers 17 residues. CDR3 residues: CASSYLLGRISNQPQHF. For the CDR3, the DNA is TGTGCCAGCAGTTACCTCCTGGGACGGATTAGCAATCAGCCCCAGCATTTT.

Ten or more counts support this clonotype. This chain joins TRBV12-3 or TRBV12-4 and TRBJ1-1, with a possible D match to TRBD1 (6 bases). V lost 6 bases and J 3 bases, leaving 14 bases between the germline ends. CDR3 length equals 14 residues. The CDR3 nucleotides read TGTGCCAGCAGCCGGAGGGGGGAGTACACTGAAGCTTTCTTT. This gives the protein CASSRRGEYTEAFF.

The V and J genes are TRBV10-1 and TRBJ1-1, with D unresolved. The CDR3 is 12 amino acids. Germline CDR1 WNHNN, CDR2 SYGVQD (reference sequence). V lost 3 bases and J lost 4, with 6 bases in between. The CDR3 nucleotides are TGCGCCAGCAGTGATGTGGGCACTGAAGCTTTCTTT. It specifies CASSDVGTEAFF.

V is TRBV10-3 and J is TRBJ1-2; D may be TRBD1 (6 bases). Germline-derived CDR1 and CDR2 are ENHRY and SYGVKD. V shed 4 bases and J shed 0 bases, with 9 bases lying between them. This CDR3 has 14 amino acids. CDR3 residues: CAISVGQTNYGYTF. DNA for the CDR3: TGTGCCATCAGTGTTGGACAGACTAACTATGGCTACACCTTC.

The rearrangement joins TRBV6-1 to TRBJ2-1; TRBD2 matches at 13 bases. With 3 bases clipped from V and 8 bases from J, the junction kept 4 bases outside the gene matches. The CDR3 is 15 amino acids. Per germline, CDR1 MNHNS and CDR2 SASEGT. Here the CDR3 reads CASSDGLAGVDEQFF. CDR3 coding DNA: TGTGCCAGCAGTGATGGACTAGCGGGAGTCGATGAGCAGTTCTTC.

Many counts were recorded for this clonotype. V is TRBV7-6 and J is TRBJ1-5; D gene uncertain. Deletions cut 2 bases from V and 7 bases from J, with 6 bases between. Germline CDR1 is SGHVS and CDR2 is FNYEAQ. CDR3 size: 12 residues. As DNA, the CDR3 is TGTGCCAGCAGCTTAACTGGCCAGCCCCAGCATTTT. As protein: CASSLTGQPQHF.

Many counts were recorded for this clonotype. The V gene is TRBV20-1, the J gene TRBJ2-5; possibly TRBD1 or TRBD2 for D (5 bases each). Germline-derived CDR1 and CDR2 are DFQATT and SNEGSKA (reference sequence). Trimming shortened V by 1 base and J by 8 bases, and 11 bases separated the two germline ends. There are 12 residues in the CDR3. The CDR3 coding sequence is TGCAGTGCTAGAGGAGGGGACGGTACCCAGTACTTC. This codes for CSARGGDGTQYF.

This clonotype showed up many times. The rearrangement joins TRBV7-9 to TRBJ2-3, with 9 bases matching TRBD2. This CDR3 region has 15 residues. V shed 4 bases, J shed 5 bases, and the junction held 7 bases outside the gene matches. Germline lookup yields CDR1 SEHNR and CDR2 FQNEAQ (reference sequence). The CDR3 DNA is TGTGCCAGCAGCTCGGGACTAGCCGGAGGAGATACGCAGTATTTT. Amino acids: CASSSGLAGGDTQYF.

This clonotype was counted at least ten times. The DNA for the CDR3 is TGTGCCAGCACCCTCAGGACTAGCGGGAGCATTGAGCAGTTCTTC. It translates to CASTLRTSGSIEQFF. The rearrangement uses TRBV13 and TRBJ2-1; TRBD2 matches 13 bases. The CDR3 runs to 15 residues. V lost 7 bases, J lost 9 bases, and 9 bases stayed unmatched. Per the germline V gene, CDR1 is PRHDT and CDR2 is FYEKMQ (reference sequence).

The chain carries TRBV25-1 and TRBJ1-6; tentatively, D is TRBD1 (6 bases). CDR1 and CDR2 (germline): MGHDK, SYGVNS. CDR3 length: 15 residues. Trimming pared 2 bases from V and 4 bases from J, leaving 9 bases between. This chain's CDR3 is CASSEDRFYNSPLHF. CDR3 sequence (DNA): TGTGCCAGCAGTGAAGACAGGTTTTATAATTCACCCCTCCACTTT.

This clonotype was counted at least ten times. The genes are TRBV29-1 and TRBJ2-5; D possibly matches TRBD1 or TRBD2 (6 bases each). The CDR3 sequence is 13 residues long. V shed 6 bases and J shed 7 bases, with 18 bases lying between them. CDR1 is SQVTM, CDR2 ANQGSEA, per germline. In DNA, the CDR3 is TGCAGCGTGGGACTCGGGGGCTTCGGGACCCAGTACTTC. Amino acid sequence: CSVGLGGFGTQYF. The variable domain in full, completed from reference TRBV29-1 and TRBJ2-5, reads SAVISQKPSRDICQRGTSLTIQCQVDSQVTMMFWYRQQPGQSLTLIATANQGSEATYESGFVIDKFPISRPNLTFSTLTVSNMSPEDSSIYLCSVGLGGFGTQYFGPGTRLLVL.

This clonotype came up a few times. The J gene is TRBJ2-3, the V gene TRBV9; D gene unclear. Germline lookup yields CDR1 SGDLS and CDR2 YYNGEE. With 0 bases removed from V and 6 bases from J, the gap between germline ends came to 17 bases. The CDR3 extends over 16 amino acids. This CDR3 reads CASSVDRVKVPDTQYF. The CDR3 DNA follows: TGTGCCAGCAGCGTAGATCGAGTAAAAGTACCCGATACGCAGTATTTT. The whole variable domain, filled in from reference TRBV9 and TRBJ2-3, reads DSGVTQTPKHLITATGQRVTLRCSPRSGDLSVYWYQQSLDQGLQFLIQYYNGEERAKGNILERFSAQQFPDLHSELNLSSLELGDSALYFCASSVDRVKVPDTQYFGPGTRLTVL.

This clonotype was seen many times. The chain carries TRBV12-3 or TRBV12-4 and TRBJ2-1; D is ambiguous. This CDR3 region has 15 residues. V lost 2 bases, J lost 2 bases, and 10 bases lay in between. The CDR3 DNA follows: TGTGCCAGCAGTTTAACAGCGCTTGCCTACAATGAGCAGTTCTTC. It codes for CASSLTALAYNEQFF.

V gene TRBV7-8 combines with J gene TRBJ2-7; TRBD2 matches at 14 bases. The germline CDR1 and CDR2 sequences are SGHVS and FQNEAQ. J was trimmed by 6 bases and V by 1 base; bases with no gene match: 2. There are 15 residues in the CDR3. The chain's CDR3 is CASSLGGTSGSEQYF. The DNA for the CDR3 is TGTGCCAGCAGCTTAGGCGGGACTAGCGGGAGCGAGCAGTACTTC. The full variable domain, rest sourced from reference TRBV7-8 and TRBJ2-7, is GAGVSQSPRYKVAKRGQDVALRCDPISGHVSLFWYQQALGQGPEFLTYFQNEAQLDKSGLPSDRFFAERPEGSVSTLKIQRTQQEDSAVYLCASSLGGTSGSEQYFGPGTRLTVT.

The V and J genes are TRBV6-2 or TRBV6-3 and TRBJ2-7; 9 bases fit TRBD2. With 10 bases clipped from V and 2 bases from J, the junction kept 9 bases outside the gene matches. CDR1 and CDR2 from the germline V gene are MNHEY and SVGEGT. There are 14 residues in the CDR3. Here the CDR3 DNA reads TGTGCCACCTCACTAGCGGGTGAAACCTACGAGCAGTACGTC. This gives the protein CATSLAGETYEQYV.

This clonotype occurred a few times. The rearrangement links TRBV10-3 to TRBJ2-5; the D is unclear. Germline CDR1 ENHRY, CDR2 SYGVKD. The CDR3 has 11 residues. V gave up 8 bases and J gave up 5 bases, with 9 bases separating them. The CDR3 sequence: CAIGSDETQYF. The CDR3 region has the DNA TGTGCCATCGGGTCGGACGAGACCCAGTACTTC.

The chain has TRBV12-3 or TRBV12-4 and TRBJ2-3; D is possibly TRBD2 (5 bases). The V end was cut by 0 bases, the J end by 0 bases, with 10 bases between. The CDR3 length is 16 residues. The CDR3 nucleotides are TGTGCCAGCAGTTTAGCGCTCTGGAGGAGCACAGATACGCAGTATTTT. Its protein product is CASSLALWRSTDTQYF.

This clonotype was seen at least ten times. The chain recombines TRBV12-3 or TRBV12-4 with TRBJ2-7; TRBD1 aligns across 11 bases. This CDR3 has 14 residues. V trimming: 8 bases; J trimming: 2 bases; junction bases outside the gene matches: 5. The CDR3 nucleotides are TGTGCCAGCTCCCCGGGACAGGGGGCCTACGAGCAGTACTTC. It translates to CASSPGQGAYEQYF.